The 2 T cell receptor beta chains listed next were all sequenced from one sample in a study of neurological immune-mediated disorders. TCRdb re-called the 5' RACE reads with MiXCR, one entry per CDR3 protein. The data show more than 25,000 distinct CDR3 sequences, with about 12% seen just once and about 6% held by the top ten. The sample taken for sequencing was PBMCs. The receptor source for this set is a woman aged 60-75 years in good health.

The sample holds many counts of this clonotype. The chain uses TRBV7-6 and TRBJ1-1; D might be TRBD1 (6 bases). Germline V gene lookup returns CDR1 SGHVS and CDR2 FNYEAQ. Trimming shortened V by 5 bases and J by 4 bases, and 11 bases separated the two germline ends. The CDR3 has 13 residues. The CDR3 protein is CASSKQGGTEAFF. In nucleotides, the CDR3 is TGTGCCAGCAGCAAACAGGGAGGCACTGAAGCTTTCTTT.

This clonotype was seen at least ten times. The gene calls are TRBV5-1 and TRBJ2-3; D gene unclear. Trimming removed 7 bases from V and 0 bases from J, with 6 bases in between. The CDR3 has 12 residues. In germline, CDR1 is SGHRS, CDR2 YFSETQ. In nucleotides, the CDR3 is TGCGCCAGCTGTCTGAGCACAGATACGCAGTATTTT. Protein: CASCLSTDTQYF.